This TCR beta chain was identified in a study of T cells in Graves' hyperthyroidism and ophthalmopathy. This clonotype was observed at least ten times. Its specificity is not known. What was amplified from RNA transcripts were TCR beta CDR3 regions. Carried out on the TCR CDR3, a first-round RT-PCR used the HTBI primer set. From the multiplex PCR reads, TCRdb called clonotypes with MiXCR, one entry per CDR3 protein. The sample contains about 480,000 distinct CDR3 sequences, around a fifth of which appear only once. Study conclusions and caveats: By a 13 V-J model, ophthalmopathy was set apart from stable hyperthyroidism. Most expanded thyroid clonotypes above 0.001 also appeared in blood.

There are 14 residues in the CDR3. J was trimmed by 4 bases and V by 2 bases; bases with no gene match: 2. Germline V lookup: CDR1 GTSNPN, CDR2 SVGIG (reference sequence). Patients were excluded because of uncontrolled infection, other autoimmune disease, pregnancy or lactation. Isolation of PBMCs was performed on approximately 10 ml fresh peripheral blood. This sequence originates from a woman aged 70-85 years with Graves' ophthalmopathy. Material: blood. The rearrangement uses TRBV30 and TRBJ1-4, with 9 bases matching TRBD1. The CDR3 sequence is CAWSPGQGNEKLFF. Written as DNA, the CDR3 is TGTGCCTGGAGTCCGGGACAGGGTAATGAAAAACTGTTTTTT.